The entry below gives a single TCR beta chain sequence along with its context. The CDR3 has 14 amino acids. V lost 3 bases and J lost 0, with 10 bases in between. From germline, CDR1 is GTSNPN and CDR2 SVGIG (reference sequence). The record originates from a study of CD8 T cells in Susac syndrome. The authors reverse transcribed about 0.5 to 1 ug RNA with random hexamers. TCRdb independently ran MiXCR on the immunoSEQ multiplex PCR reads; one entry per CDR3 protein. The sample yields 74,000 or so distinct CDR3 sequences, under 95% seen once. The source material was CD4+ T cells from PBMCs. The chain is built from TRBV30 and TRBJ2-3, with D possibly being TRBD1 (6 bases). This receptor was identified in a human donor with Susac syndrome. CDR3 residues: CAWSRGGSTDTQYF. CDR3 nucleotide sequence: TGTGCCTGGAGCCGAGGGGGTAGCACAGATACGCAGTATTTT.